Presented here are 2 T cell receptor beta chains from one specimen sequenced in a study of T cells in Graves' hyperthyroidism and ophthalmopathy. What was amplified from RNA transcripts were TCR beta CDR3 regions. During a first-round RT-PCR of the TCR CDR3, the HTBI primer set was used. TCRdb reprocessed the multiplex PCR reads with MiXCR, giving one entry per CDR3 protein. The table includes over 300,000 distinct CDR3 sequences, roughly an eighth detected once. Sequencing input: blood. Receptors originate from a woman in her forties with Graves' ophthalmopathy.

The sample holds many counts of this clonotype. This CDR3 is CASSSQISSSTGELFF. The DNA of the CDR3 is TGTGCCAGTAGCTCCCAAATCTCCTCCAGCACCGGGGAGCTGTTTTTT. The chain recombines TRBV19 with TRBJ2-2; D gene unclear. Germline CDR1 is LNHDA and CDR2 is SQIVND (reference sequence). The CDR3 loop spans 16 amino acids. V dropped 6 bases and J dropped 4 bases, with 18 bases sitting between them.

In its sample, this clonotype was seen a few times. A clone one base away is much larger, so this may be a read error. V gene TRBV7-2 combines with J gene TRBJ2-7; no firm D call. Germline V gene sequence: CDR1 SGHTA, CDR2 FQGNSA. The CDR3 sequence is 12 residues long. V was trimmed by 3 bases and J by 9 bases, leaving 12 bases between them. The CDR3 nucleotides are TGTGCCAGCAGCTTGGCCTCCCACGTGCAGTACTTC. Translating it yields CASSLASHVQYF.